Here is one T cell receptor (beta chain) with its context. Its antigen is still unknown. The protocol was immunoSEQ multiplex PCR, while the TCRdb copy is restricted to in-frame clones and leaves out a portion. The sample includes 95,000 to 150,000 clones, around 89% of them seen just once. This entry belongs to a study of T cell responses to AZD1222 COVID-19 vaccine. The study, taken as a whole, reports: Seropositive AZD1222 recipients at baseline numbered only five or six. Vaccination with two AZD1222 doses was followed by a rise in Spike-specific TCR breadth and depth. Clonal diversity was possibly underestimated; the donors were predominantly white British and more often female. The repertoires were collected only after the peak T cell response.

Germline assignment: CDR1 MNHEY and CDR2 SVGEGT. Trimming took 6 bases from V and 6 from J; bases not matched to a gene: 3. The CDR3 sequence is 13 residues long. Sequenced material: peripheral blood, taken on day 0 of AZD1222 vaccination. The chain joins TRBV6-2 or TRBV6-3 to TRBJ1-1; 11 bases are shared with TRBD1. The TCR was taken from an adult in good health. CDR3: CASSGQGASEAFF. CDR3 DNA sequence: TGTGCCAGCAGCGGACAGGGGGCATCTGAAGCTTTCTTT.